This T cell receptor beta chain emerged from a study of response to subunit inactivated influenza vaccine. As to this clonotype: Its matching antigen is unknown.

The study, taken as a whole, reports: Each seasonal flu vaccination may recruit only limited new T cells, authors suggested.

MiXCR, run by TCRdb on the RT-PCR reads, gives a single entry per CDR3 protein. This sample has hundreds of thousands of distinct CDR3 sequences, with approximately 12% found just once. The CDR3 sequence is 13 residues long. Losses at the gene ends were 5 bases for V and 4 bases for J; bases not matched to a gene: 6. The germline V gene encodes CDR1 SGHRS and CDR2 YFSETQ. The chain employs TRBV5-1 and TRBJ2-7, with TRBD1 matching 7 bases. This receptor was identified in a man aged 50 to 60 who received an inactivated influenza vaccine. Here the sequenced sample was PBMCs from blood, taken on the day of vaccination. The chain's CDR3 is CASSEGATYEQYF. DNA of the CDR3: TGCGCCAGCAGTGAGGGGGCGACTTACGAGCAGTACTTC.